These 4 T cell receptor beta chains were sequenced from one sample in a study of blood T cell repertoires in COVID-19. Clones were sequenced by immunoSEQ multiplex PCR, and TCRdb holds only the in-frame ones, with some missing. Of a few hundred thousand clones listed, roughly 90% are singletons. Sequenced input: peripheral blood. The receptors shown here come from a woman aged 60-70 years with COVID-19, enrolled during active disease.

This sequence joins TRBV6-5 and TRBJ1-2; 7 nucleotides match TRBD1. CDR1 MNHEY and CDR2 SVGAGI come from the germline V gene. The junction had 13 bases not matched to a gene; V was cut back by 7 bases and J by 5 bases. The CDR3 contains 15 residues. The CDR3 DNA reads TGTGCCAGCATTGGGCGAATGGACAGGATATATGGCTACACCTTC. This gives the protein CASIGRMDRIYGYTF.

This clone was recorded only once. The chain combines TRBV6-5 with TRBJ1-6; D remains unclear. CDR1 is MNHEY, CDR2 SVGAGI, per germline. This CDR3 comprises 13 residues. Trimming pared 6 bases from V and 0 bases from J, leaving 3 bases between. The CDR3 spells CASSSSYNSPLHF. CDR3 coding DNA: TGTGCCAGCAGCAGCTCCTATAATTCACCCCTCCACTTT.

The CDR3 sequence is CASSRPGGNTIYF. The CDR3 DNA reads TGTGCCAGTAGTCGACCAGGGGGAAACACCATATATTTT. V usage is TRBV19 and J usage is TRBJ1-3, with D perhaps TRBD1 (5 bases). This CDR3 is built from 13 residues. The V gene's germline CDR1 is LNHDA and CDR2 SQIVND (reference sequence). Trimming shortened V by 5 bases and J by 4 bases, and 9 bases separated the two germline ends.

The CDR3 sequence is CASTPRLEPLYEQYF. The CDR3 DNA sequence: TGTGCCAGCACACCCCGACTAGAGCCACTTTACGAGCAGTACTTC. The gene calls are TRBV6-6 and TRBJ2-7, with D possibly TRBD2 on 6 matching bases. Germline CDR1 reads MNHNY; CDR2 reads SVGAGI (reference sequence). V lost 7 bases, J lost 4 bases, and 20 bases lay in between. CDR3 length equals 15 residues.